This T cell receptor (beta chain) comes out of a study of OX40 agonist ivuxolimab in advanced cancers. Study in general: An agonistic human IgG2 monoclonal antibody against OX40 (CD134) was given. General study results and limits: Partial responders at 0.1-3.0 mg/kg had among the lowest clonal expansion.

TCRdb's copy holds only in-frame clones and misses some; the assay was immunoSEQ multiplex PCR. Of about 80,000 clones listed, roughly nine tenths are singletons. This clone was seen a single time. Its antigen is not identified. The germline CDR1 and CDR2 sequences are MDHEN and SYDVKM. V gave up 7 bases and J gave up 5 bases; unmatched junction bases: 9. This CDR3 comprises 14 residues. Autoimmune disease history or systemic immunosuppression excluded patients. The chain employs TRBV28 and TRBJ2-7, with 9 nucleotides matching TRBD1. The clonotype comes from an adult with an advanced solid tumor such as melanoma, head and neck, liver or kidney cancer. The sequences come from CD4+ or CD8+ T cells sorted from blood, collected in a trial of the OX40 agonist ivuxolimab. The CDR3 loop is CASIRGQGGHEQYF. The CDR3 nucleotides read TGTGCCAGCATCCGGGGACAGGGAGGCCACGAGCAGTACTTC.